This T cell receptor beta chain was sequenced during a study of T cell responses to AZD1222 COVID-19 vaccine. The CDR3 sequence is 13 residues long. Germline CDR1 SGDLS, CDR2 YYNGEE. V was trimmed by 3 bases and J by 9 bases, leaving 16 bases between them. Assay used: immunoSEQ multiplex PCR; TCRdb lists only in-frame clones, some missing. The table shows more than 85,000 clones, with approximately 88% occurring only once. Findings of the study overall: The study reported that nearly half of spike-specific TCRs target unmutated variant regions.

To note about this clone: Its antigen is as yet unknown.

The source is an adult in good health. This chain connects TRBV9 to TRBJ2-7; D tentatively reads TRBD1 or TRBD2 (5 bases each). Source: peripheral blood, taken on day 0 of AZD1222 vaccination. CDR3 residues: CASSDGTFGPQYF. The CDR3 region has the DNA TGTGCCAGCAGCGATGGGACGTTCGGGCCGCAGTACTTC.